This T cell receptor beta chain was obtained from a study of blood T cell repertoires in COVID-19. For the study at large: COVID-19 samples collected from the United States, Italy and Spain covered acute and convalescent phases.

Germline-derived CDR1 and CDR2 are MNHEY and SMNVEV (reference sequence). CDR3 length: 15 amino acids. Trimming removed 8 bases from V and 1 base from J, with 17 bases in between. Authors' data handling: Amplification from reference gene primers served as the basis for estimated nucleated cell counts. The method was immunoSEQ multiplex PCR; TCRdb's version includes in-frame clones alone and lacks a portion of them. V and J calls and clone size come straight from that table; D and trimming were deduced from the DNA. The table lists under 200,000 clones, about four fifths of them singletons. Sequencing was performed on peripheral blood. The chain recombines TRBV27 with TRBJ2-5; a possible D gene is TRBD1 (5 bases). The TCR comes from a woman of 80 years or more with acute or convalescent COVID-19. CDR3 bases: TGTGCCAGCTGTCGCTGGGCAGGGCTCCAAGAGACCCAGTACTTC. As protein: CASCRWAGLQETQYF.